Listed below are T cell receptor beta chains from one sample, sequenced in a study of long-term antiretroviral therapy in people with HIV. Sequencing was performed with immunoSEQ multiplex PCR; in TCRdb, only in-frame clones are kept and a portion is missing. The table lists around 26,000 clones, under 85% of them singletons. Material: unsorted PBMCs, obtained 1.1 years before starting antiretroviral therapy. The receptors derive from a woman in her 40s with HIV. CDR3s include the opening cysteine and the closing phenylalanine or tryptophan.

V gene,J gene,CDR3 length,CDR3 protein
TRBV30,TRBJ1-3,15,CAWRQRGAYGNTIYF
TRBV7-2,TRBJ1-2,16,CASSTEGAEGLYGYTF
TRBV7-2,TRBJ1-6,17,CASSPQHSRSYNSPLHF
TRBV6-1,TRBJ2-3,17,CASSEAVSPTLTDTQYF
TRBV28,TRBJ1-2,15,CASSSTGQGTYGYTF
TRBV5-6,TRBJ2-7,13,CASSLVGDYEQYF
TRBV2,TRBJ1-3,16,CASSEWGPDSGNTIYF
TRBV9,TRBJ2-5,15,CASSSGGASQETQYF
TRBV11-3,TRBJ2-3,13,CASGDRATDTQYF
TRBV5-4,TRBJ2-7,14,CASSLQGSPYEQYF
TRBV5-4,TRBJ2-7,15,CASSPGLADATKQYF
TRBV5-1,TRBJ1-4,15,CASSLEGREGEKLFF
TRBV7-8,TRBJ2-2,14,CASEGRARTGELFF
TRBV27,TRBJ1-1,13,CASSHRPLGEAFF
TRBV19,TRBJ1-3,15,CASSIWAGSGNTIYF
TRBV18,TRBJ2-7,14,CASSPQGTSGRRYF
TRBV5-4,TRBJ1-2,12,CATPNQEHGYTF
TRBV5-1,TRBJ1-2,15,CASTGGDLLRRGYTF
TRBV18,TRBJ1-2,14,CASSPEAGKYGYTF
TRBV4-1,TRBJ1-6,16,CASSQERSAIYSPLHF
TRBV19,TRBJ1-5,13,CASNQDRNQPQHF
TRBV9,TRBJ1-2,14,CASSLRTGMGGYTF
TRBV27,TRBJ2-7,16,CASSSYGTEFSYEQYF
TRBV6-4,TRBJ2-1,16,CASSDSNIAGYNEQFF
TRBV5-1,TRBJ2-7,16,CASSFSGQGIAYEQYF
TRBV6-1,TRBJ2-7,14,CASSVNRGLYEQYF
TRBV5-1,TRBJ1-2,15,CASSLGGIVNYGYTF
TRBV7-9,TRBJ2-7,16,CASSSTHSGRVNEQYF
TRBV6-6,TRBJ1-5,16,CASSYGGQGGNQPQHF
TRBV10-3,TRBJ1-5,14,CAISDSGGQRPQHF
TRBV23-1,TRBJ2-7,16,CASSHLNRGLCCEQYF
TRBV29-1,TRBJ2-1,13,CSVHTPTYNEQFF